This T cell receptor (beta chain) was profiled in a study of T cells after yellow fever vaccination. Whole-study results and caveats: Most clones from primary vaccination resurfaced after the booster (around 97% CD4, 75% to 90% CD8). The bulk population could contribute abundant contaminating clonotypes to FACS-sorted repertoires.

A universal primer site and UMIs were added as TCR cDNA was made by 5'RACE template switching. TCRdb fed the 5' RACE reads into MiXCR, producing one record per CDR3 protein. The sample carries around 320,000 distinct CDR3 sequences, 3.5% to 5% recorded once. This clonotype was seen only a few times. Its matching antigen is unknown. V lost 4 bases, J lost 3 bases, and 13 bases lay in between. Germline CDR1 reads MNHNS; CDR2 reads SASEGT. This CDR3 is 14 amino acids long. The genes are TRBV6-1 and TRBJ2-7; D unresolved. The specimen was PBMCs, collected 15 days after the yellow fever booster vaccination. The clonotype originates from a man younger than 35 who received the YFV17D yellow fever vaccine. The CDR3 DNA follows: TGTGCCAGCAGTGGGAAGGCTACTTACTACGAGCAGTACGTC. It yields the protein CASSGKATYYEQYV.